These 9 T cell receptor beta chains were all obtained from the same sample, sequenced in a study of follicular helper T cells after annual influenza vaccination. The time point is: 2014-2015 season, 7 days after vaccination. Measured with immunoSEQ multiplex PCR; TCRdb has only the in-frame clones, and not every one. The sample includes some 15,000 clones, approximately 88% of them seen just once. The sample was CXCR5+ CD38- circulating T follicular helper cells from blood, taken 7 days after influenza vaccination. The sample's subset: circulating Tfh, non-naive CD4+CXCR5+PD-1+ (ICOS+CD38+ or ICOS-CD38-). All receptors derive from an adult who received the influenza vaccine.

The genes are TRBV11-2 and TRBJ1-2; TRBD1 matches at 7 bases. This CDR3 has 14 residues. Germline lookup yields CDR1 SGHAT and CDR2 FQNNGV. Germline trimming cut 6 bases from V and 6 bases from J; bases unmatched to any gene: 10. In nucleotides, the CDR3 is TGTGCCAGCAGGCTGCCGGGACAGCTTCATGGCTACACCTTC. As protein: CASRLPGQLHGYTF.

As to this clone: The same CDR3 can be traced to other DNA sequences in this sample. DNA for the CDR3: TGCGCCAGCAGCTTGGTGGCGGGGGAAGATACGCAGTATTTT. Protein: CASSLVAGEDTQYF. This chain uses TRBV5-1 with TRBJ2-3; 7 bases are a match to TRBD2. From germline, CDR1 is SGHRS and CDR2 YFSETQ. Germline trimming cut 0 bases from V and 5 bases from J; bases unmatched to any gene: 3. The CDR3 is 14 residues long.

The sample holds one count of this clone. J is TRBJ1-1 and V is TRBV5-1, with 12 bases aligning to TRBD1. Looked up from germline, CDR1 is SGHRS and CDR2 is YFSETQ. V shed 4 bases and J 1 base; nucleotides not matched to a gene: 8. The length of the CDR3 is 17 residues. In DNA, the CDR3 is TGCGCCAGCAGCGCCGGGGGGACAGGGGGCCCGAACACTGAAGCTTTCTTT. Its translation: CASSAGGTGGPNTEAFF. The full variable domain, in which reference TRBV5-1 and TRBJ1-1 provide the parts outside the CDR3, is KAGVTQTPRYLIKTRGQQVTLSCSPISGHRSVSWYQQTPGQGLQFLFEYFSETQRNKGNFPGRFSGRQFSNSRSEMNVSTLELGDSALYLCASSAGGTGGPNTEAFFGQGTRLTVV.

The chain uses TRBV7-2 and TRBJ1-4; 8 nucleotides line up with TRBD1. CDR1 is SGHTA and CDR2 is FQGNSA in the germline V gene. V gave up 5 bases and J gave up 8 bases; unmatched junction bases: 4. There are 13 residues in the CDR3. DNA for the CDR3: TGTGCCAGCAGCCGATGGACAGGGGAAAAACTGTTTTTT. Its protein is CASSRWTGEKLFF.

The chain combines TRBV11-2 with TRBJ1-2; tentatively, D is TRBD1 (6 bases). V was trimmed by 6 bases and J by 7 bases, leaving 15 bases between them. The CDR3 runs to 13 residues. The V gene's germline CDR1 is SGHAT and CDR2 FQNNGV. The CDR3 sequence: CASRTPGASGYTF. In nucleotides, the CDR3 is TGTGCCAGCAGAACACCAGGGGCAAGTGGCTACACCTTC. Supplemented by reference TRBV11-2 and TRBJ1-2, the full variable domain reads EAGVAQSPRYKIIEKRQSVAFWCNPISGHATLYWYQQILGQGPKLLIQFQNNGVVDDSQLPKDRFSAERLKGVDSTLKIQPAKLEDSAVYLCASRTPGASGYTFGSGTRLTVV.

The chain combines TRBV7-8 with TRBJ1-1, with unresolved D. V was clipped by 3 bases and J by 4 bases, with 9 bases between them. The germline gives CDR1 SGHVS, CDR2 FQNEAQ. There are 13 residues in the CDR3. CDR3: CASSFGSGTEAFF. The CDR3 DNA follows: TGTGCCAGCAGCTTCGGGAGTGGCACTGAAGCTTTCTTT.

This chain uses TRBV5-6 with TRBJ2-7; D is uncertain. The germline gives CDR1 SGHDT, CDR2 YYEEEE. CDR3 length equals 14 residues. The germline V and J ends were trimmed by 4 bases and 0 bases, with 11 bases remaining between them. CDR3 sequence (DNA): TGTGCCAGCAGCCCGACTGGCAGCTCCTACGAGCAGTACTTC. It specifies CASSPTGSSYEQYF.

In this sample, this clone turned up a few times. The V call is TRBV4-1, the J call TRBJ2-2, with no clear D. The V gene lost 0 bases and the J gene lost 3 bases, with 5 bases spanning the gap. This CDR3 comprises 14 residues. Germline values: CDR1 MGHRA, CDR2 YSYEKL. CDR3 coding DNA: TGCGCCAGCAGCCAAGACACATACACCGGGGAGCTGTTTTTT. This sequence encodes CASSQDTYTGELFF.

This chain connects TRBV29-1 to TRBJ2-5, with 7 bases that match TRBD1. CDR1 is SQVTM and CDR2 is ANQGSEA in the germline V gene. The J segment lost 5 bases and the V segment lost 7 bases, leaving 4 bases of the junction unmatched. This CDR3 comprises 11 residues. The CDR3, as DNA: TGCAGCGCTAGGGGGCTGGAGACCCAGTACTTC. This translates into CSARGLETQYF.